This TCR beta chain was documented in a study of T cell clonotyping in hematopoietic cell transplantation. Study-wide results and caveats: Few recipient clonotypes overlapped donors; over 97% were de novo at given depth.

The V end was cut by 4 bases, the J end by 5 bases, with 12 bases between. Per the germline V gene, CDR1 is LNHDA and CDR2 is SQIVND (reference sequence). There are 14 residues in the CDR3. As for this clone: As yet, its antigen is unknown.

Measured with immunoSEQ multiplex PCR; TCRdb has only the in-frame clones, and not every one. In the table there are approximately 41,000 clones, 95% of which are singletons. This chain links TRBV19 with TRBJ2-1; D call uncertain. Sequencing used peripheral blood mononuclear cells. The receptor comes from a man aged 25 to 45 in good health. Some clones in this sample may be carry-over from other donors' samples. CDR3 protein: CASSRSYGNNEQFF. CDR3 bases: TGTGCCAGTAGTAGGTCTTACGGAAACAATGAGCAGTTCTTC.